This T cell receptor (beta chain) is drawn from a study of shared T cell receptors in the human thymus (dated by TCRdb to 2020 to 2023). Context from the whole study: The study investigated the way shared, self-reactive T-cell receptor alpha chains are produced in the human thymus.

The CDR3 starts with the cysteine, ends with the phenylalanine, and has 16 residues. Of the read, only the CDR3 DNA is kept; its 48 bases are in frame from base 1. V loses 1 base, J loses 0 bases, and the germline ends lie 12 bases apart. CDR1 and CDR2, looked up from the germline V gene (reference sequence), are LNHNV and YYDKDF. The library was prepared using the immunoSEQ multiplex PCR assay. TCRdb's version of the immuneACCESS table is confined to in-frame rearrangements and falls short of the full clone set. An unresolved V gene accounts for under half of the shortfall where checked; the remainder is of unknown origin. The sample records hundreds of thousands of clones, roughly 90% of which are singletons. Clones ranked in the top ten supply 0.0095% to 0.013% of the sample. In regard to this clone: Its antigen remains undetermined. Base qualities are not recorded, but no much larger clone differs from it by a single base.

These data were also filed under a second study, of human thymus T cells. In that second paper, the authors write: Donors were immunologically healthy infants undergoing open corrective cardiac surgery for congenital heart defects in Finland. Thymus tissue was obtained as surgical resects removed during corrective cardiac surgery. Usage of V and J gene segments appeared to be biased in both the thymic and the peripheral blood repertoires. The related research found that thymic TCR repertoires overlapped highly between unrelated individuals. The study described the TCR alpha and beta repertoires in under 10 infant thymus samples and four matching peripheral blood samples. The infant donors were about 6 to 244 days old, and the cohort included six or seven males and a couple of females. Thymocytes were released mechanically from tissue and stored at -70 °C as pellets of 10-30 million cells. Genomic DNA was extracted from frozen cell pellets with a QIAsymphony instrument. The immunoSEQ multiplex PCR assay was used to amplify the TCRB and TCRAD loci from a standardized amount of quality-controlled genomic DNA. The amplicons covered the V(D)J region and were long enough to include the CDR3 and to identify the V and J genes. Amplicon sequencing was performed on an Illumina platform through the commercial immunoSEQ service. Primer bias and sequencing errors were corrected as previously described, and TCRAD and TCRB were defined on the basis of the IMGT database. immunoSEQ Analyzer 3.0 and VDJTools were used for repertoire analysis, which covered basic statistics, V/J segment usage, diversity estimates, rarefaction and pairwise overlap. To estimate diversity, the Chao1, ChaoE, Efron-Thisted, Shannon and inverse Simpson indices were applied, and diversity was also estimated on datasets down-sampled to the smallest sample. Repertoire overlap was determined by strict matching of CDR3 nucleotide sequence, V gene and J gene, and Jaccard-based multidimensional scaling clustering was applied. On average, approximately 800,000 unique TCRB clonotypes were obtained from thymus samples, compared with roughly 84,000 from blood samples.

The chain is made from TRBV15 and TRBJ2-5; TRBD1 could be the D gene, as 5 bases match. This receptor was obtained from a boy under two years old with a congenital heart defect. Donor details come from another sample of the same person, matched by shared clones. The sequencing input was thymocytes. The CDR3 amino acid sequence is: CATSRGQGVYQETQYF. The DNA sequence reads TGTGCCACCAGCAGAGGCCAGGGCGTGTACCAAGAGACCCAGTACTTC. This CDR3, with the reference TRBV15 and TRBJ2-5 proteins standing in past its ends, gives the full variable domain DAMVIQNPRYQVTQFGKPVTLSCSQTLNHNVMYWYQQKSSQAPKLLFHYYDKDFNNEADTPDNFQSRRPNTSFCFLDIRSPGLGDTAMYLCATSRGQGVYQETQYFGPGTRLLVL.